Presented here are 7 T cell receptor beta chains from one specimen sequenced in a study of shared clonotypes between healthy human individuals. Produced via immunoSEQ multiplex PCR; TCRdb's table is partial and in-frame only. The sample has some 1 million clones, 60% to 80% seen once. The sequenced sample consisted of memory CD4+ T cells sorted from blood. Stated subset: CD45RA-negative fraction. The receptor set was obtained from a man younger than 30 in good health.

V is TRBV30 and J is TRBJ1-5; possibly TRBD1 for D (5 bases). Per the germline V gene, CDR1 is GTSNPN and CDR2 is SVGIG (reference sequence). Between the trimmed V and J ends, which lost 3 bases and 2 bases, there was a span of 11 bases. CDR3 length equals 14 residues. Here the CDR3 DNA reads TGTGCCTGGAGACCCCGGGGGGGCAATCAGCCCCAGCATTTT. Translated: CAWRPRGGNQPQHF.

The chain employs TRBV5-1 and TRBJ1-1, with D perhaps matching TRBD1 (5 bases). The CDR3 runs to 16 residues. V shed 0 bases and J shed 4 bases, with 16 bases lying between them. Germline-derived CDR1 and CDR2 are SGHRS and YFSETQ. CDR3 sequence (DNA): TGCGCCAGCAGCTTGGGTTCCGGGGGACGGGTCACTGAAGCTTTCTTT. Its translation is CASSLGSGGRVTEAFF.

This chain uses TRBV7-6 with TRBJ2-2; 7 bases align to TRBD1. Germline V gives CDR1 SGHVS, CDR2 FNYEAQ. V lost 6 bases to trimming and J lost 3 bases; unmatched junction nucleotides: 16. The CDR3 is 18 amino acids. This CDR3 is CASSVGGRQGWDTGELFF. CDR3 bases: TGTGCCAGCAGTGTAGGAGGAAGACAGGGATGGGACACCGGGGAGCTGTTTTTT.

This clone showed up just a few times. The V call is TRBV6-6, the J call TRBJ2-5, with D possibly being TRBD1 (6 bases). Trimming took 7 bases from V and 4 from J, leaving 10 bases between them. Germline CDR1 MNHNY, CDR2 SVGAGI (reference sequence). There are 12 residues in the CDR3. CDR3 in DNA: TGTGCCAGCAATTGGGGGCGAGAGACCCAGTACTTC. Amino acid sequence: CASNWGRETQYF.

V is TRBV2 and J is TRBJ1-5; D is unclear. The CDR3 totals 14 residues. The germline gives CDR1 SNHLY, CDR2 FYNNEI. The ends were cut back, 5 bases at V and 0 bases at J, with 8 bases in the middle. The CDR3 DNA sequence: TGTGCCAGCAGTAGCTCGGTTAGCAATCAGCCCCAGCATTTT. Protein product: CASSSSVSNQPQHF. The full variable domain, its missing parts supplied by reference TRBV2 and TRBJ1-5, is EPEVTQTPSHQVTQMGQEVILRCVPISNHLYFYWYRQILGQKVEFLVSFYNNEISEKSEIFDDQFSVERPDGSNFTLKIRSTKLEDSAMYFCASSSSVSNQPQHFGDGTRLSIL.

About this clone: Other DNA sequences from this sample encode an identical CDR3 as well. The chain links TRBV9 to TRBJ2-7; 9 bases are shared with TRBD1. V shed 2 bases and J 3 bases; nucleotides not matched to a gene: 3. Germline values: CDR1 SGDLS, CDR2 YYNGEE. The CDR3 consists of 14 residues. This chain's CDR3 is CASSVSTGGYEQYF. The CDR3 DNA reads as TGTGCCAGCAGCGTCTCGACAGGGGGCTACGAGCAGTACTTC. Using reference TRBV9 and TRBJ2-7 for the parts outside the CDR3, the full variable domain is DSGVTQTPKHLITATGQRVTLRCSPRSGDLSVYWYQQSLDQGLQFLIQYYNGEERAKGNILERFSAQQFPDLHSELNLSSLELGDSALYFCASSVSTGGYEQYFGPGTRLTVT.

The chain joins TRBV30 to TRBJ2-1; 9 bases map to TRBD2. The CDR3 covers 17 residues. CDR1 is GTSNPN and CDR2 is SVGIG in the germline V gene (reference sequence). The trim removed 2 bases at V and 4 bases at J, leaving 12 bases unmatched. This chain's CDR3 is CAWSPTPIAGVYNEQFF. CDR3 DNA sequence: TGTGCCTGGAGTCCCACCCCAATAGCGGGGGTTTACAATGAGCAGTTCTTC.